These T cell receptor beta chains were read from a single sample in a study of blood T cells in healthy people across ages. TCRdb re-called the 5' RACE reads with MiXCR, one entry per CDR3 protein. The sample has 600,000 to 1,000,000 distinct CDR3 sequences, about three fifths seen once. What was sequenced was blood. These receptors all come from a man aged 30 to 39 in good health. Each CDR3 is given with its conserved first and last residue. D genes are given only for firm matches. Size values are once, few and many counts, or a class for expanded clones, and some rows have none.

j_call | clone_size | v_call | d_call | cdr3_nt | cdr3_aa
TRBJ2-7 | . | TRBV6-5 | . | TGTGCCAGCAGTTACCCTGGTCCCCAATACCACGAGCAGTACTTC | CASSYPGPQYHEQYF
TRBJ2-5 | few | TRBV7-9 | TRBD2 | TGTGCTAGCAGCTTGACCCTAGCGGGAGTAGGAGAGACCCAGTACTTC | CASSLTLAGVGETQYF
TRBJ1-2 | . | TRBV12-3/TRBV12-4 | . | TGTGCCAGCAGTTTCGGTGGGACATTACCTGATGGCTACACCTTC | CASSFGGTLPDGYTF
TRBJ2-2 | few | TRBV6-2/TRBV6-3 | TRBD2 | TGTGCCAGCAGTGTCGGACTAGCACGACATAACACCGGGGAGCTGTTTTTT | CASSVGLARHNTGELFF
TRBJ2-7 | . | TRBV7-2 | . | TGTGCCAGCAGCTTAGGCGCTTACAATGAGCAGTACTTC | CASSLGAYNEQYF
TRBJ2-3 | . | TRBV20-1 | TRBD2 | TGCAGTGCTGATGGACTAGCTACAGATACGCAGTATTTT | CSADGLATDTQYF
TRBJ2-1 | . | TRBV14 | TRBD2 | TGTGCCAGCAGGCAAGGGTCTAGCGGGGTCAAGGATGAGCAGTTCTTC | CASRQGSSGVKDEQFF
TRBJ1-4 | . | TRBV20-1 | . | TGCAGTGTCCAGGAAAGGGATGAAAAACTGTTTTTT | CSVQERDEKLFF
TRBJ2-1 | . | TRBV6-6 | . | TGTGCCGGCAGCCCTTGGGACAATGAGCAGTTCTTC | CAGSPWDNEQFF
TRBJ1-2 | . | TRBV28 | TRBD1 | TGTGCCAGCAGTTCTTCCGGGACAGGGGATAATAGGTGGGGCTACACCTTC | CASSSSGTGDNRWGYTF
TRBJ2-7 | . | TRBV5-1 | . | TGCGCCAGCAGCTTGGATGGGGCAGCCTACGAGCAGTACTTC | CASSLDGAAYEQYF
TRBJ2-3 | . | TRBV7-2 | . | TGTGCCAGCAGCACCAGACTGAGCACAGATACGCAGTATTTT | CASSTRLSTDTQYF
TRBJ1-2 | . | TRBV5-6 | . | TGTGCCAGCAGCTATTCCGGGACATCGATTGGCTACACCTTC | CASSYSGTSIGYTF
TRBJ2-7 | few | TRBV29-1 | TRBD1 | TGCAGCGTTTACAGGGGCTCCGAGCAGTACTTC | CSVYRGSEQYF
TRBJ2-6 | . | TRBV2 | . | TGTGCCAGCAGCCCGGACAACTCTGGGGCCAACGTCCTGACTTTC | CASSPDNSGANVLTF
TRBJ1-1 | . | TRBV5-1 | . | TGCGCCAGCAAACTTAGTGGCACTGAAGCTTTCTTT | CASKLSGTEAFF
TRBJ2-3 | . | TRBV10-3 | . | TGTGCCATCTCCGGCCCGGGGGAGGCAGATACGCAGTATTTT | CAISGPGEADTQYF
TRBJ1-5 | . | TRBV12-3/TRBV12-4 | . | TGTGCCAGCAGTTCTCCCGGGACATACTATAGCAATCAGCCCCAGCATTTT | CASSSPGTYYSNQPQHF
TRBJ2-7 | once | TRBV18 | . | TGTGCCAGCTCACCGAAGACCTTACAACAGAGCTCCTACGAGCAGTACTTC | CASSPKTLQQSSYEQYF
TRBJ2-5 | few | TRBV27 | . | TGTGCCAGCAGTTTTCAAAATGAAGAGACCCAGTACTTC | CASSFQNEETQYF
TRBJ2-3 | . | TRBV9 | . | TGTGCCAGCAGCGAAGGCCCCCTCGGGCTATTGGGTACGCAGTATTTT | CASSEGPLGLLGTQYF
TRBJ2-7 | . | TRBV5-1 | . | TGCGCCAGCAGCTTCACCGGGACGGCAGCCTACGAGCAGTACTTC | CASSFTGTAAYEQYF
TRBJ2-3 | . | TRBV20-1 | . | TGCAGTGCTCGAATTTTCTATGTAGATACGCAGTATTTT | CSARIFYVDTQYF
TRBJ2-5 | few | TRBV7-2 | TRBD2 | TGTGCCAGCAGCTTAAGATCGGGGGGGGTCGGAGAGACCCAGTACTTC | CASSLRSGGVGETQYF
TRBJ2-7 | few | TRBV15 | TRBD2 | TGTGCCACCAGCAGATCTCTAGCGGGAGGAGCTCTCTACGAGCAGTACTTC | CATSRSLAGGALYEQYF
TRBJ2-7 | few | TRBV29-1 | TRBD2 | TGCAGCGTTAGTGGGGCGGGAGGTGCTAGAATGGAGCAGTACTTC | CSVSGAGGARMEQYF
TRBJ2-7 | few | TRBV20-1 | TRBD2 | TGCAGTGCCTCCCCTCGCGCCGGGGGGATGTACGAGCAGTACTTC | CSASPRAGGMYEQYF
TRBJ2-7 | . | TRBV7-9 | . | TGTGCCAGCAGCTTCGGTGGGATCTACGAGCAGTACTTC | CASSFGGIYEQYF
TRBJ2-7 | . | TRBV7-9 | . | TGTGCCAGCAGCTTAGATGGGAGCTTTTTCGAGCAGTACTTC | CASSLDGSFFEQYF
TRBJ1-6 | . | TRBV20-1 | . | TGCAGTGCCAGGAGAGGCTCACCCCTCCACTTT | CSARRGSPLHF
TRBJ2-1 | . | TRBV7-9 | . | TGTGCCAGCAGCTTAGTAGGGGCCGGGGATGAGCAGTTCTTC | CASSLVGAGDEQFF
TRBJ2-1 | few | TRBV7-2 | TRBD2 | TGTGCCAGCAGCTTACTTGCGGCGGGGGACTACAATGAGCAGTTCTTC | CASSLLAAGDYNEQFF
TRBJ2-4 | . | TRBV20-1 | TRBD1 | TGCAGTGCTAGAGGAGGGACAGGGCGCTACGGGCAGTACTTC | CSARGGTGRYGQYF
TRBJ1-1 | . | TRBV6-2/TRBV6-3 | . | TGTGCCAGCAGCCCTGAGGGACCGACGAACACTGAAGCTTTCTTT | CASSPEGPTNTEAFF
TRBJ2-7 | few | TRBV20-1 | TRBD2 | TGCCGAACCTTAGCGGGACTCCACGAGCAGTACTTC | CRTLAGLHEQYF
TRBJ2-5 | . | TRBV7-9 | . | TGTGCCAGCAGCTTAGCGGGGGGCAGGGGGAGTAAAGAGACCCAGTACTTC | CASSLAGGRGSKETQYF
TRBJ2-7 | . | TRBV11-2 | TRBD2 | TGTGCCAGCAGCTGGAGAGCGGGGGGAGGAGTCGAGCAGTACTTC | CASSWRAGGGVEQYF
TRBJ2-7 | once | TRBV6-1 | . | TGTGCCAGCAGTGAAGCGGGTCCAGCCCTCTACGAGCAGTACTTC | CASSEAGPALYEQYF
TRBJ2-3 | . | TRBV2 | TRBD1 | TGTGCCAGCCTTAGACAGGGGGCGACAGATACGCAGTATTTT | CASLRQGATDTQYF
TRBJ2-7 | . | TRBV3-1 | . | TGTGCCAGCAGCCCTATTGGAGAATACGAGCAGTACTTC | CASSPIGEYEQYF
TRBJ2-2 | . | TRBV4-3 | . | TGCGCCAGCAGCCAAGTCACGGTGAGGAAAGGCGCCGGGGAGCTGTTTTTT | CASSQVTVRKGAGELFF